These T cell receptor beta chains were read from a single sample in a study of blood T cell repertoires in COVID-19. Clones were sequenced by immunoSEQ multiplex PCR, and TCRdb holds only the in-frame ones, with some missing. Of roughly 220,000 clones listed, 86% are singletons. The specimen was peripheral blood. These receptors originate from a man aged 25-40 years who had recovered from COVID-19. Both conserved end residues are part of each CDR3. D genes are given only for firm matches. The size entry is marked missing in some rows and otherwise reads once, few, many or a size class.

cdr3_nt: TGTGCCAGCAGTGGTCCGGGTTCTCTCAACACCGGGGAGCTGTTTTTT; cdr3_aa: CASSGPGSLNTGELFF; j_call: TRBJ2-2; clone_size: .; d_call: .; v_call: TRBV2
cdr3_nt: TGTGCCAGCGTTGGCCGGTCCGAGGGAAACTATGGCTACACCTTC; cdr3_aa: CASVGRSEGNYGYTF; j_call: TRBJ1-2; clone_size: .; d_call: .; v_call: TRBV6-5
cdr3_nt: TGTGCCAGCAGTCTATCGGGAGGGGATAGTCAGCCCCAGCATTTT; cdr3_aa: CASSLSGGDSQPQHF; j_call: TRBJ1-5; clone_size: .; d_call: .; v_call: TRBV7-9
cdr3_nt: TGCGCCAGCAGCAGGTGGACTAGCGGGGGGGATACGCAGTATTTT; cdr3_aa: CASSRWTSGGDTQYF; j_call: TRBJ2-3; clone_size: .; d_call: TRBD2; v_call: TRBV5-1
cdr3_nt: TGTGCCAGCAGCCTGGGACTAACGAACACCGGGGAGCTGTTTTTT; cdr3_aa: CASSLGLTNTGELFF; j_call: TRBJ2-2; clone_size: .; d_call: TRBD2; v_call: TRBV7-2
cdr3_nt: TGTGCCAGTTTAAGCACAGATACGCAGTATTTT; cdr3_aa: CASLSTDTQYF; j_call: TRBJ2-3; clone_size: .; d_call: .; v_call: TRBV18
cdr3_nt: TGTGCCTGGGGACAGGGGTTGACCCAGTACTTC; cdr3_aa: CAWGQGLTQYF; j_call: TRBJ2-5; clone_size: .; d_call: TRBD1; v_call: TRBV30
cdr3_nt: TGTGCCAGCAGCTTATTCGGACAGAACACTGAAGCTTTCTTT; cdr3_aa: CASSLFGQNTEAFF; j_call: TRBJ1-1; clone_size: .; d_call: .; v_call: TRBV7-9
cdr3_nt: TGTGCCAGCAGCTCCCTCTATGGACAGGGGGACTACGAGCAGTACTTC; cdr3_aa: CASSSLYGQGDYEQYF; j_call: TRBJ2-7; clone_size: .; d_call: TRBD1; v_call: TRBV7-6
cdr3_nt: TGTGCCATCAGTGAACGGCAGGGGCCAAACACCATATATTTT; cdr3_aa: CAISERQGPNTIYF; j_call: TRBJ1-3; clone_size: .; d_call: .; v_call: TRBV10-3
cdr3_nt: TGCAGTGCCGGGTCGAGGAATGAGCAGTTCTTC; cdr3_aa: CSAGSRNEQFF; j_call: TRBJ2-1; clone_size: .; d_call: .; v_call: TRBV20-1
cdr3_nt: TGTGCCAGCAGTTCCAGTAGCAATCAGCCCCAGCATTTT; cdr3_aa: CASSSSSNQPQHF; j_call: TRBJ1-5; clone_size: once; d_call: .; v_call: TRBV28
cdr3_nt: TGCGCCAGCAGCTTGGTGGGCTCCAGCTGGGTGGCTGGGGCCAACGTCCTGACTTTC; cdr3_aa: CASSLVGSSWVAGANVLTF; j_call: TRBJ2-6; clone_size: .; d_call: .; v_call: TRBV5-1
cdr3_nt: TGTGCCAGCAGCCTGACAGGAGATACTCAGCCCCAGCATTTT; cdr3_aa: CASSLTGDTQPQHF; j_call: TRBJ1-5; clone_size: .; d_call: .; v_call: TRBV3-1/TRBV3-2
cdr3_nt: TGTGCCAGCAGCTCCGGAGCGGGGGGAACAGATACGCAGTATTTT; cdr3_aa: CASSSGAGGTDTQYF; j_call: TRBJ2-3; clone_size: .; d_call: TRBD2; v_call: TRBV5-4
cdr3_nt: TGTGCCAGCAGTTACTCCCGGACAGGGTCCTCCGAGCAGTACTTC; cdr3_aa: CASSYSRTGSSEQYF; j_call: TRBJ2-7; clone_size: few; d_call: TRBD1; v_call: TRBV6-6
cdr3_nt: TGCGCCAGCAGTGAAGCGGGCGACAGGGGAAGTGAAGCTTTCTTT; cdr3_aa: CASSEAGDRGSEAFF; j_call: TRBJ1-1; clone_size: .; d_call: TRBD1; v_call: TRBV10-2
cdr3_nt: TGTGCCAGCAGCCCTGGACAGCTCCTATATGGCTACACCTTC; cdr3_aa: CASSPGQLLYGYTF; j_call: TRBJ1-2; clone_size: few; d_call: .; v_call: TRBV7-9
cdr3_nt: TGTGCCAGCAGCCCAGTAGCTTTGAGGGATACGCAGTATTTT; cdr3_aa: CASSPVALRDTQYF; j_call: TRBJ2-3; clone_size: .; d_call: .; v_call: TRBV5-4
cdr3_nt: TGTGCCAGCAGTTTCTATACAGGGAATCGGTCACCCCTCCACTTT; cdr3_aa: CASSFYTGNRSPLHF; j_call: TRBJ1-6; clone_size: .; d_call: .; v_call: TRBV27
cdr3_nt: TGTGCCAGTAGTATAGCAGGGGCGACAGATACGCAGTATTTT; cdr3_aa: CASSIAGATDTQYF; j_call: TRBJ2-3; clone_size: .; d_call: .; v_call: TRBV19
cdr3_nt: TGTGCCAGCAGCCTTTCCCGGGACAGGGATGAAGCTTTCTTT; cdr3_aa: CASSLSRDRDEAFF; j_call: TRBJ1-1; clone_size: few; d_call: TRBD1; v_call: TRBV7-8
cdr3_nt: TGTGCCAGCAGCTGGGACAGCATAACCGGGGAGCTGTTTTTT; cdr3_aa: CASSWDSITGELFF; j_call: TRBJ2-2; clone_size: .; d_call: TRBD1; v_call: TRBV11-3
cdr3_nt: TGTGCCAGCAGCCCGAAAGGGGGCGTAAGGACTGAAGCTTTCTTT; cdr3_aa: CASSPKGGVRTEAFF; j_call: TRBJ1-1; clone_size: .; d_call: TRBD1; v_call: TRBV7-9
cdr3_nt: TGTGCCAGCAGTGGAGGGACGAACAGTAATGGCTACACCTTC; cdr3_aa: CASSGGTNSNGYTF; j_call: TRBJ1-2; clone_size: .; d_call: .; v_call: TRBV5-5
cdr3_nt: TGTGCCTGGAGCGAATACAGGGGTGAAGCTTTCTTT; cdr3_aa: CAWSEYRGEAFF; j_call: TRBJ1-1; clone_size: .; d_call: TRBD1; v_call: TRBV30
cdr3_nt: TGTGCCAGCAGCTTAGATCGGGCGGGGGCGAGCAATCAGCCCCAGCATTTT; cdr3_aa: CASSLDRAGASNQPQHF; j_call: TRBJ1-5; clone_size: .; d_call: .; v_call: TRBV11-2
cdr3_nt: TGCGCCAGCAGCCAACTGGACCTAGGGGCGGAGACCCAGTACTTC; cdr3_aa: CASSQLDLGAETQYF; j_call: TRBJ2-5; clone_size: .; d_call: .; v_call: TRBV4-1
cdr3_nt: TGTGCCAGCAGTCCCACCTCCGACAGCTACAATGAGCAGTTCTTC; cdr3_aa: CASSPTSDSYNEQFF; j_call: TRBJ2-1; clone_size: .; d_call: .; v_call: TRBV3-1/TRBV3-2
cdr3_nt: TGCGCCAGCAGCCAAGTGGTCCCTAGCCAAGAGACCCAGTACTTC; cdr3_aa: CASSQVVPSQETQYF; j_call: TRBJ2-5; clone_size: .; d_call: .; v_call: TRBV4-1
cdr3_nt: TGTGCCAGCAGTCTGTTTAGCACTGAAGCTTTCTTT; cdr3_aa: CASSLFSTEAFF; j_call: TRBJ1-1; clone_size: .; d_call: .; v_call: TRBV6-6
cdr3_nt: TGTGCCAGCATACGGCCGGCGGGGAACACCGGGGAGCTGTTTTTT; cdr3_aa: CASIRPAGNTGELFF; j_call: TRBJ2-2; clone_size: .; d_call: .; v_call: TRBV6-5
cdr3_nt: TGTGCCAGCAGTTTCTCGGGGGGGATCAATCAGCCCCAGCATTTT; cdr3_aa: CASSFSGGINQPQHF; j_call: TRBJ1-5; clone_size: .; d_call: .; v_call: TRBV27
cdr3_nt: TGCAGTACGGGGGGGGACACTGAAGCTTTCTTT; cdr3_aa: CSTGGDTEAFF; j_call: TRBJ1-1; clone_size: .; d_call: .; v_call: TRBV20-1
cdr3_nt: TGTGCCAGCAGTTACGATCGGAGCGGAGGTGACGAGCAGTACTTC; cdr3_aa: CASSYDRSGGDEQYF; j_call: TRBJ2-7; clone_size: .; d_call: .; v_call: TRBV6-5
cdr3_nt: TGCGCCAGCAGCCAAAGGACAGGGTTTGATACGCAGTATTTT; cdr3_aa: CASSQRTGFDTQYF; j_call: TRBJ2-3; clone_size: .; d_call: TRBD1; v_call: TRBV4-3
cdr3_nt: TGTGCCAGTACCATCCGGGACACAGATACGCAGTATTTT; cdr3_aa: CASTIRDTDTQYF; j_call: TRBJ2-3; clone_size: .; d_call: .; v_call: TRBV19
cdr3_nt: TGTGCCAGCAGGGAACTAAGCTCTGGAAACACCATATATTTT; cdr3_aa: CASRELSSGNTIYF; j_call: TRBJ1-3; clone_size: .; d_call: .; v_call: TRBV2
cdr3_nt: TGTGCCAGCAGCCCGACAGGTTCTAATCAGCCCCAGCATTTT; cdr3_aa: CASSPTGSNQPQHF; j_call: TRBJ1-5; clone_size: .; d_call: .; v_call: TRBV3-1/TRBV3-2
cdr3_nt: TGTGCCAGCAGCTTAGCCCAGCAGGCCGATGGCTACACCTTC; cdr3_aa: CASSLAQQADGYTF; j_call: TRBJ1-2; clone_size: .; d_call: .; v_call: TRBV11-2
cdr3_nt: TGTGCCAGCAGGGAGACAGGAGGCCAGCCCCAGCATTTT; cdr3_aa: CASRETGGQPQHF; j_call: TRBJ1-5; clone_size: .; d_call: .; v_call: TRBV12-3/TRBV12-4
cdr3_nt: TGTGCCTGGAGGAGGGGGGGCCTCGAGAGTGGGTATGGCTACACCTTC; cdr3_aa: CAWRRGGLESGYGYTF; j_call: TRBJ1-2; clone_size: few; d_call: .; v_call: TRBV30
cdr3_nt: TGTGCCAGCAGTCCCTCGACAGGGAATTTTTACGAGCAGTACTTC; cdr3_aa: CASSPSTGNFYEQYF; j_call: TRBJ2-7; clone_size: .; d_call: TRBD1; v_call: TRBV27
cdr3_nt: TGTGCCAGTAGTATCAGCCGAGGGGGCTACGAGCAGTACTTC; cdr3_aa: CASSISRGGYEQYF; j_call: TRBJ2-7; clone_size: .; d_call: .; v_call: TRBV19
cdr3_nt: TGCGCCAGCAGCTTGGGGGCTGGGACTCCCTTTCGGGATACGCAGTATTTT; cdr3_aa: CASSLGAGTPFRDTQYF; j_call: TRBJ2-3; clone_size: .; d_call: .; v_call: TRBV5-1
cdr3_nt: TGTGCCAGCAGCCCCTGGAGGGGGCATGAGACCCAGTACTTC; cdr3_aa: CASSPWRGHETQYF; j_call: TRBJ2-5; clone_size: once; d_call: .; v_call: TRBV5-5
cdr3_nt: TGTGCCAGCAGCAAGCCGCAGGGGGCGCGGACTGAAGCTTTCTTT; cdr3_aa: CASSKPQGARTEAFF; j_call: TRBJ1-1; clone_size: .; d_call: TRBD1; v_call: TRBV13
cdr3_nt: TGTGCCTGGGACGGCTCCTACGAGCAGTACTTC; cdr3_aa: CAWDGSYEQYF; j_call: TRBJ2-7; clone_size: .; d_call: .; v_call: TRBV30
cdr3_nt: TGTGCCAGCAGCACCGGACTAGCGGGGTGGGATGAGCAGTTCTTC; cdr3_aa: CASSTGLAGWDEQFF; j_call: TRBJ2-1; clone_size: .; d_call: TRBD2; v_call: TRBV9
cdr3_nt: TGTGCCACCGCTTTTGGGGGTAGCGGGGACACAGATACGCAGTATTTT; cdr3_aa: CATAFGGSGDTDTQYF; j_call: TRBJ2-3; clone_size: .; d_call: TRBD2; v_call: TRBV19
cdr3_nt: TGTGCCAGTAGCCCCAGGGTACAGAACACTGAAGCTTTCTTT; cdr3_aa: CASSPRVQNTEAFF; j_call: TRBJ1-1; clone_size: .; d_call: .; v_call: TRBV19
cdr3_nt: TGTGCCAGCAGAAAGGGGTGGAACACTGAAGCTTTCTTT; cdr3_aa: CASRKGWNTEAFF; j_call: TRBJ1-1; clone_size: .; d_call: .; v_call: TRBV27